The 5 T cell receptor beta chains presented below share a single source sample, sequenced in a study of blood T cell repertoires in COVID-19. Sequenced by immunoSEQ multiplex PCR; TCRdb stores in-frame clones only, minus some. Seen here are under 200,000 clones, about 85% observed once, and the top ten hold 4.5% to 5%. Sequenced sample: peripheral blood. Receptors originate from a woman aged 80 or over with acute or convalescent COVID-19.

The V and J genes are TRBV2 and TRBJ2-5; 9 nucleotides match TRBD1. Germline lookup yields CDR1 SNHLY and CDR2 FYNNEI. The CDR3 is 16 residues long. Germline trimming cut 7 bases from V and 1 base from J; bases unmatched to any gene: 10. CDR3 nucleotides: TGTGCCAGCAACATCCCAGGGACAGGGATCCAAGAGACCCAGTACTTC. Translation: CASNIPGTGIQETQYF.

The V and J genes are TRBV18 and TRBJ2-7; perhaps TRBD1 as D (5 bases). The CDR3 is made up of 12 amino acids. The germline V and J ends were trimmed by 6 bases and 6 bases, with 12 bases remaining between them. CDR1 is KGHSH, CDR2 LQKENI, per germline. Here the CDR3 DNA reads TGTGCCAGCTCTCAGGGAACGGGCGAGCAGTACTTC. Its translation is CASSQGTGEQYF. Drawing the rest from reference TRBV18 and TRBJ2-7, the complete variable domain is NAGVMQNPRHLVRRRGQEARLRCSPMKGHSHVYWYRQLPEEGLKFMVYLQKENIIDESGMPKERFSAEFPKEGPSILRIQQVVRGDSAAYFCASSQGTGEQYFGPGTRLTVT.

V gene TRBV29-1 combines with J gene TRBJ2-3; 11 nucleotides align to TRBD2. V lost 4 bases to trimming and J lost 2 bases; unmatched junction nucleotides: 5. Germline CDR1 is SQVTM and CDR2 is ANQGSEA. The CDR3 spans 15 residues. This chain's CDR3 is CSVGVAGGSTDTQYF. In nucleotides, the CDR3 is TGCAGCGTTGGCGTAGCGGGAGGGTCCACAGATACGCAGTATTTT.

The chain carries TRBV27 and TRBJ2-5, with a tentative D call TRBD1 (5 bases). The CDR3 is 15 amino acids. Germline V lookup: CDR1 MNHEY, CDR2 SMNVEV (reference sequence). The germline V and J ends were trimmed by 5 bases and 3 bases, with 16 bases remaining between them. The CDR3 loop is CASSDWGLREETQYF. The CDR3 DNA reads TGTGCCAGCAGTGATTGGGGCCTACGGGAAGAGACCCAGTACTTC.

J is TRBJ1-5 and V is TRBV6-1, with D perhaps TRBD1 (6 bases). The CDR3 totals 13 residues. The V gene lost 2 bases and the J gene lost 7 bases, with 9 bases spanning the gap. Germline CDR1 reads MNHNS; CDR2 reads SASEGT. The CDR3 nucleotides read TGTGCCAGCAGTGAACGGACAGCCCAGCCCCAGCATTTT. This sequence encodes CASSERTAQPQHF.